The subject of this entry is one TCR beta chain. The data derive from a study of blood T cell repertoires in COVID-19. In the study overall: The United States, Italy and Spain provided the acute and convalescent COVID-19 samples. Nucleic acid was either cDNA or gDNA, and it came from T cells, B-cell-depleted T cells, or PBMCs.

Authors' methods: Counts of nucleated cells, estimated from reference gene primer amplification, were obtained. Measured with immunoSEQ multiplex PCR; TCRdb has only the in-frame clones, and not every one. That table supplies the V and J calls and clone size; D and trimming were determined from the DNA. The sample yields 100,000 to 150,000 clones, around 79% seen once. The length of the CDR3 is 16 residues. The trim removed 2 bases at V and 4 bases at J, leaving 4 bases unmatched. Germline V gives CDR1 SEHNR, CDR2 FQNEAQ (reference sequence). The chain is built from TRBV7-9 and TRBJ2-7; TRBD2 matches 14 bases. Sequenced material: peripheral blood. The TCR comes from a man over 45 with acute or convalescent COVID-19. In DNA, the CDR3 is TGTGCCAGCAGCTTAATGGGACTAGCGGGAGAATACGAGCAGTACTTC. Encoded protein: CASSLMGLAGEYEQYF. Based on the CDR3 plus reference TRBV7-9 and TRBJ2-7, the full variable domain is DTGVSQNPRHKITKRGQNVTFRCDPISEHNRLYWYRQTLGQGPEFLTYFQNEAQLEKSRLLSDRFSAERPKGSFSTLEIQRTEQGDSAMYLCASSLMGLAGEYEQYFGPGTRLTVT.